This TCR beta chain was retrieved from a study of blood T cell repertoires in COVID-19. Data came from immunoSEQ multiplex PCR; TCRdb stores just in-frame clones and leaves some out. The repertoire holds around 100,000 clones, with 85% to 90% as singletons. The CDR3 totals 17 residues. Germline V gene lookup returns CDR1 KGHSH and CDR2 LQKENI. The V end lost 2 bases, the J end lost 0 bases, and 16 bases lay between the germline ends. The chain carries TRBV18 and TRBJ1-1, with a possible D match to TRBD1 (6 bases). This receptor was identified in a man in his forties or fifties with active or convalescent COVID-19. The source material was peripheral blood. The chain's CDR3 is CASSPVRTVMMNTEAFF. CDR3 bases: TGTGCCAGCTCACCAGTACGGACAGTGATGATGAACACTGAAGCTTTCTTT.